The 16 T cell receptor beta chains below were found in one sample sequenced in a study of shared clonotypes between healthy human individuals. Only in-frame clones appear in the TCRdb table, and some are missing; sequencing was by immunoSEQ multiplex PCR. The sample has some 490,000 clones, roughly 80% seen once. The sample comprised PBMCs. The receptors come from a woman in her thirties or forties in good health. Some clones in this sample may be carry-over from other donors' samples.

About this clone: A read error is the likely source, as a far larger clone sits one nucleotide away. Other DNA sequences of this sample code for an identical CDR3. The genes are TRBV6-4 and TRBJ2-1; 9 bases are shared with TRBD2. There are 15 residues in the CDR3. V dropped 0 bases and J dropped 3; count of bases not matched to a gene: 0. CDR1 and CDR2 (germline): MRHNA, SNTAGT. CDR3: CASSDSTSGYNEQFF. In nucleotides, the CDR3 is TGTGCCAGCAGTGACTCGACTAGCGGCTACAATGAGCAGTTCTTC.

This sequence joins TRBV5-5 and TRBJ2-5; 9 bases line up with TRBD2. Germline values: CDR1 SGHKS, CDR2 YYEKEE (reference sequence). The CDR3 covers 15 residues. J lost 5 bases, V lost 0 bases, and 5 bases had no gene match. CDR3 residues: CASSLGAGGHETQYF. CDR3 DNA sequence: TGTGCCAGCAGCTTGGGTGCGGGAGGGCACGAGACCCAGTACTTC.

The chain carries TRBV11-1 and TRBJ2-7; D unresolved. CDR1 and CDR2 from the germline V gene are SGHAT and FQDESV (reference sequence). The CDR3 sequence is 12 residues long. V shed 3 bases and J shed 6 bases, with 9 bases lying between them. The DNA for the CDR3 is TGTGCCAGCAGCTTTCTGATGGGCGAGCAGTACTTC. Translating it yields CASSFLMGEQYF. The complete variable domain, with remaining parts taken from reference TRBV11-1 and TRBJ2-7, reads EAEVAQSPRYKITEKSQAVAFWCDPISGHATLYWYRQILGQGPELLVQFQDESVVDDSQLPKDRFSAERLKGVDSTLKIQPAELGDSAMYLCASSFLMGEQYFGPGTRLTVT.

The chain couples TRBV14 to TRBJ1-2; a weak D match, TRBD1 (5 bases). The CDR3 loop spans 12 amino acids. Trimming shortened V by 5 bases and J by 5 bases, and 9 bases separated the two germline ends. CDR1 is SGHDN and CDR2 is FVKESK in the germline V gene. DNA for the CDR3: TGTGCCAGCAGCTCAGGGCGTTATGGCTACACCTTC. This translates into CASSSGRYGYTF.

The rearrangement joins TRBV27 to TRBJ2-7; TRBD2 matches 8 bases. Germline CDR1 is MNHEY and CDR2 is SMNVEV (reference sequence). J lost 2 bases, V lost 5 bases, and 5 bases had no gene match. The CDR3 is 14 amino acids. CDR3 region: CASSPGGAPYEQYF. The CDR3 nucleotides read TGTGCCAGCAGTCCGGGGGGGGCCCCCTACGAGCAGTACTTC.

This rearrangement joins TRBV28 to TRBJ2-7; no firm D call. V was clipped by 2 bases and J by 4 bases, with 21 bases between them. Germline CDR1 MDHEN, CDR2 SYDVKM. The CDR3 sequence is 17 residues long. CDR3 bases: TGTGCCAGCAGTTTACCCACCACCAGATCAGGTGAATACGAGCAGTACTTC. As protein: CASSLPTTRSGEYEQYF.

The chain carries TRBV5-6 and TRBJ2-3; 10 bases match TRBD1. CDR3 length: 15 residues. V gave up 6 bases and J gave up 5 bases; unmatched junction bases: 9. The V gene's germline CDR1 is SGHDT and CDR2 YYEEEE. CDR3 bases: TGTGCCAGCACTCCAGGGACAGGGGAGGGAGATACGCAGTATTTT. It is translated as CASTPGTGEGDTQYF.

The CDR3 reads CATRPPGGEKLFF. The CDR3 DNA reads as TGTGCCACCCGACCCCCGGGGGGTGAAAAACTGTTTTTT. The chain couples TRBV15 to TRBJ1-4, with a weak D call TRBD1 (5 bases). Trimming pared 8 bases from V and 7 bases from J, leaving 14 bases between. The length of the CDR3 is 13 residues. Germline lookup yields CDR1 LNHNV and CDR2 YYDKDF (reference sequence).

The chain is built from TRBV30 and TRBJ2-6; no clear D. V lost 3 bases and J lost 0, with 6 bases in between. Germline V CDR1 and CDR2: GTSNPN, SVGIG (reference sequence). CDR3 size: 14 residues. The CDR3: CAWRRSSGANVLTF. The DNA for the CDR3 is TGTGCCTGGAGGAGGAGCTCTGGGGCCAACGTCCTGACTTTC.

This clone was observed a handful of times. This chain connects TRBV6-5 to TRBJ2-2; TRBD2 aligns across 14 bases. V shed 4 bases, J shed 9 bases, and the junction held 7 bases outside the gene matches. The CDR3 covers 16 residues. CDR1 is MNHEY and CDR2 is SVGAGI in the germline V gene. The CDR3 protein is CASSSTGTSGSRELFF. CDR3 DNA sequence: TGTGCCAGCAGTTCAACCGGGACTAGCGGGAGTAGGGAGCTGTTTTTT.

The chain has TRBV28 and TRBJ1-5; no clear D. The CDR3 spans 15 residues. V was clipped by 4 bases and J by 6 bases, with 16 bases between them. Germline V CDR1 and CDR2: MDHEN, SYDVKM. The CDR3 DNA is TGTGCCAGCAGTTCCCCGGAGGGTGCAGGTCAGCCCCAGCATTTT. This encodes CASSSPEGAGQPQHF.

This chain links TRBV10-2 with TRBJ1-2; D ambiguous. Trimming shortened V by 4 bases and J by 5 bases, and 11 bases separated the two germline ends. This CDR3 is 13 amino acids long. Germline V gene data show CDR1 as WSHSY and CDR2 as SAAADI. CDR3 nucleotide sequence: TGCGCCAGCAGTGGAGGCCTAGAATATGGCTACACCTTC. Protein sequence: CASSGGLEYGYTF.

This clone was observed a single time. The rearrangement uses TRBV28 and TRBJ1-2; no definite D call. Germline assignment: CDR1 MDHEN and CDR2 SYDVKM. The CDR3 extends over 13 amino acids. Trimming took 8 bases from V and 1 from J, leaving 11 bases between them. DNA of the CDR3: TGTGCCAGCCAAGGGTCCTATAACTATGGCTACACCTTC. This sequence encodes CASQGSYNYGYTF.

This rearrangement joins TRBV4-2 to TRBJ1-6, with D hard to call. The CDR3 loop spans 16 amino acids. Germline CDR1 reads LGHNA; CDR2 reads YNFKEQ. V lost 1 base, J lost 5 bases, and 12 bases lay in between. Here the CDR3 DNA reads TGTGCCAGCAGCCAAGCCCCGGGCCAGGATAATTCACCCCTCCACTTT. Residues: CASSQAPGQDNSPLHF.

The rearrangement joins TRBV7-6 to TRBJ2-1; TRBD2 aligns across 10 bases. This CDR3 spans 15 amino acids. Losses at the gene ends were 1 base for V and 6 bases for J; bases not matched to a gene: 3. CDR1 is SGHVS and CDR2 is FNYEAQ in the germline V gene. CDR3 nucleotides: TGTGCCAGCAGCTTAGGGACTAGCGGAATCAATGAGCAGTTCTTC. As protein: CASSLGTSGINEQFF. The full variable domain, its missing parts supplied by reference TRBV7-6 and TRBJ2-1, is GAGVSQSPRYKVTKRGQDVALRCDPISGHVSLYWYRQALGQGPEFLTYFNYEAQQDKSGLPNDRFSAERPEGSISTLTIQRTEQRDSAMYRCASSLGTSGINEQFFGPGTRLTVL.

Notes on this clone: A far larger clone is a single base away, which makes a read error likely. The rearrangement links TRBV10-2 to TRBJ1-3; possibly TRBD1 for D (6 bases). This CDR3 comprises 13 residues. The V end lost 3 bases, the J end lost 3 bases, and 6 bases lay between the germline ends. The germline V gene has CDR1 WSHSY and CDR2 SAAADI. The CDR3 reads CASSEQGGNTIYF. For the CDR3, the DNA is TGCGCCAGCAGTGAACAGGGTGGAAACACCATATATTTT.